These T cell receptor beta chains were read from a single sample in a study of cytomegalovirus exposure and HLA in healthy donors. This table comes from immunoSEQ multiplex PCR, and its TCRdb copy is limited to in-frame clones, with some not included. This table has over 150,000 clones, around 84% appearing once. The material sequenced was PBMCs. These receptors came from a girl aged 2 to 10 in good health and CMV-seropositive. The CDR3 runs from the conserved cysteine through the conserved F or W. The order of the fields is V gene, J gene, D gene, CDR3 length, clone size, CDR3 protein, CDR3 DNA. D genes are given only for firm matches. Only some rows state a clone size, as once, few, many or a class for expanded clones.

TRBV2	TRBJ2-7	NA	14	NA	CASIPGAVTKEQYF	TGTGCCAGCATTCCAGGGGCGGTCACTAAAGAGCAGTACTTC
TRBV2	TRBJ2-5	TRBD2	14	once	CASSAGTRQETQYF	TGTGCCAGCAGTGCCGGGACTAGGCAAGAGACCCAGTACTTC
TRBV9	TRBJ2-2	TRBD1	18	NA	CASSVGFRTGRTTGELFF	TGTGCCAGCAGCGTAGGTTTCAGGACAGGCCGAACCACCGGGGAGCTGTTTTTT
TRBV10-1	TRBJ1-1	TRBD1	14	few	CASSGTGFGTEAFF	TGCGCCAGCAGTGGGACAGGGTTCGGTACTGAAGCTTTCTTT
TRBV6-1	TRBJ2-2	NA	18	NA	CASSEGEWWRENTGELFF	TGTGCCAGCAGTGAAGGAGAGTGGTGGAGGGAAAACACCGGGGAGCTGTTTTTT
TRBV28	TRBJ2-7	NA	12	NA	CASSPRGGEQYF	TGTGCCAGCAGTCCGCGGGGCGGGGAGCAGTACTTC
TRBV5-1	TRBJ2-5	NA	13	NA	CASSLAGKETQYF	TGCGCCAGCAGCTTGGCCGGGAAAGAGACCCAGTACTTC
TRBV28	TRBJ2-7	TRBD2	17	NA	CASSFSLGAGGPDEQYF	TGTGCCAGCAGTTTCTCGTTGGGGGCGGGAGGGCCAGACGAGCAGTACTTC
TRBV20-1	TRBJ1-1	NA	11	once	CSAKGGTEAFF	TGCAGTGCTAAAGGGGGCACTGAAGCTTTCTTT
TRBV19	TRBJ1-5	NA	15	NA	CASSMLGDFDQPQHF	TGTGCCAGTAGTATGCTAGGAGATTTTGATCAGCCCCAGCATTTT
TRBV6-5	TRBJ1-2	TRBD1	13	once	CASSPGQTGGYTF	TGTGCCAGCAGCCCGGGACAGACTGGAGGCTACACCTTC
TRBV2	TRBJ1-5	NA	14	once	CASSAPGFNQPQHF	TGTGCCAGCAGTGCCCCAGGGTTCAATCAGCCCCAGCATTTT
TRBV5-1	TRBJ2-5	NA	14	NA	CASSFQGGQETQYF	TGCGCCAGCAGCTTCCAGGGGGGCCAAGAGACCCAGTACTTC
TRBV7-3	TRBJ2-3	TRBD1	15	NA	CASSLGGQSTDTQYF	TGTGCCAGCAGCTTAGGGGGACAGTCCACAGATACGCAGTATTTT
TRBV7-9	TRBJ2-1	TRBD2	18	NA	CSSSLRYSGLSSYNEQFF	TGTTCCAGCAGCTTAAGGTATAGCGGGCTTAGCTCCTACAATGAGCAGTTCTTC
TRBV11-3	TRBJ1-4	TRBD1	15	NA	CASSLGGQGSEKLFF	TGTGCCAGCAGCTTAGGAGGACAGGGAAGTGAAAAACTGTTTTTT